This TCR beta chain was identified during a study of T cells in Graves' hyperthyroidism and ophthalmopathy. On the study more broadly: Peripheral blood was obtained at initial diagnosis, preceding any treatment.

Based on clinical symptoms, serum thyroxine and TRAb, thyroid ultrasound and orbital computed tomography, diagnoses were reached. RNA transcripts were the template for amplifying TCR beta CDR3 regions. TCR CDR3 underwent first-round RT-PCR with the HTBI primer set. TCRdb reanalysed the multiplex PCR reads using MiXCR and keeps one entry per CDR3 protein. The sample lists 550,000 to 650,000 distinct CDR3 sequences, 14% seen once, with roughly 6.2% in the top ten. This clonotype has a count of ten or more. Antigen specificity is unknown. Study-wide points: A 13 V-J signature model discriminated ophthalmopathy versus stable hyperthyroidism. Blood also showed most of the thyroid clonotypes that were expanded above 0.001.

The ends lost 6 bases at V and 7 bases at J; junction bases unmatched: 6. Germline values: CDR1 MNHEY, CDR2 SMNVEV (reference sequence). The CDR3 is 14 residues long. The rearrangement joins TRBV27 to TRBJ1-5, with 10 bases aligning to TRBD1. The specimen sequenced was blood. The receptor comes from a woman in her twenties or thirties with Graves' hyperthyroidism that later progressed to Graves' ophthalmopathy. CDR3 sequence: CASSPGQGRQPQHF. The CDR3 DNA is TGTGCCAGCAGCCCGGGACAGGGGAGGCAGCCCCAGCATTTT.